One and the same sample provided the 16 T cell receptor beta chains below, sequenced in a study of T cell clonotyping in hematopoietic cell transplantation. Generated by immunoSEQ multiplex PCR, the TCRdb table keeps only in-frame clones and is missing some. The sample gives nearly 5,500 clones, more than 75% of which show up once; 4% to 5% is in the top ten. Time point meaning: recipient sample about 28 days before transplant, after cytoreduction. The sequenced sample was peripheral blood mononuclear cells, obtained before stem cell transplant. The receptors here all came from a man aged 60 to 75 with acute myeloid leukemia. Some clones in this sample may be carry-over from other donors' samples.

This clone is categorized as large. This chain links TRBV29-1 with TRBJ2-1, with D possibly matching TRBD2 (6 bases). This CDR3 has 12 amino acids. Germline V CDR1 and CDR2: SQVTM, ANQGSEA. Trimming stripped 4 bases from V and 3 bases from J, with 7 bases between. The CDR3 bases are TGCAGCGTTGGACTAGGCTACAATGAGCAGTTCTTC. This encodes CSVGLGYNEQFF.

This clone was observed once. The chain is built from TRBV28 and TRBJ2-2; D remains ambiguous. Trimming cost V 2 bases and J 5 bases, with 6 bases left between them. Germline V gene lookup returns CDR1 MDHEN and CDR2 SYDVKM. This CDR3 has 13 amino acids. CDR3 sequence: CASSLGWTGELFF. The CDR3 DNA is TGTGCCAGCAGTTTAGGGTGGACCGGGGAGCTGTTTTTT.

The chain uses TRBV19 and TRBJ2-2; 9 bases fit TRBD1. Germline loops: CDR1 LNHDA, CDR2 SQIVND (reference sequence). The CDR3 runs 15 residues. Trimming removed 5 bases from V and 3 bases from J; junction bases left unmatched: 4. The CDR3 sequence is CASSPGQGDTGELFF. CDR3 nucleotides: TGTGCCAGTAGTCCGGGACAGGGTGACACCGGGGAGCTGTTTTTT.

The chain carries TRBV7-8 and TRBJ2-5; TRBD2 matches at 9 bases. Germline assignment: CDR1 SGHVS and CDR2 FQNEAQ. The CDR3 extends over 17 amino acids. V lost 6 bases and J lost 5; bases outside the gene matches: 16. Here the CDR3 reads CASRIGLATRLQETQYF. CDR3 sequence (DNA): TGTGCCAGCAGGATAGGACTAGCGACCCGCCTGCAGGAGACCCAGTACTTC.

This chain joins TRBV7-9 and TRBJ1-5; TRBD1 aligns across 11 bases. V gave up 3 bases and J gave up 4 bases; unmatched junction bases: 5. Germline CDR1 is SEHNR and CDR2 is FQNEAQ (reference sequence). The CDR3 consists of 16 residues. Here the CDR3 DNA reads TGTGCCAGCAGCTTTGGGACAGGGGGGCGGAATCAGCCCCAGCATTTT. This codes for CASSFGTGGRNQPQHF. Together with reference TRBV7-9 and TRBJ1-5, the CDR3 gives the full variable domain: DTGVSQNPRHKITKRGQNVTFRCDPISEHNRLYWYRQTLGQGPEFLTYFQNEAQLEKSRLLSDRFSAERPKGSFSTLEIQRTEQGDSAMYLCASSFGTGGRNQPQHFGDGTRLSIL.

The V gene is TRBV12-5, the J gene TRBJ2-4; D is unresolved. The CDR3 consists of 13 residues. Deletions cut 3 bases from V and 9 bases from J, with 12 bases between. CDR1 and CDR2 from the germline V gene are LGHNT and FRNRAP. The CDR3 spells CASGLDLWGIQYF. CDR3 sequence (DNA): TGTGCTAGTGGTTTAGACCTATGGGGCATTCAGTACTTC.

The gene calls are TRBV7-9 and TRBJ1-5, with TRBD1 as a possible D gene (6 bases). V gave up 4 bases and J gave up 4 bases, with 8 bases separating them. CDR3 length: 13 amino acids. The V gene's germline CDR1 is SEHNR and CDR2 FQNEAQ (reference sequence). The CDR3 sequence: CASSSQGNQPQHF. The CDR3 region has the DNA TGTGCCAGCAGCTCCCAGGGGAATCAGCCCCAGCATTTT.

The chain uses TRBV7-2 and TRBJ2-7; 7 bases agree with TRBD1. The J segment lost 6 bases and the V segment lost 2 bases, leaving 7 bases of the junction unmatched. The V gene's germline CDR1 is SGHTA and CDR2 FQGNSA. The CDR3 loop spans 14 amino acids. The CDR3 coding sequence is TGTGCCAGCAGCTTATCCAGGGGGTGGAGCGAGCAGTACTTC. Residues: CASSLSRGWSEQYF.

This chain connects TRBV2 to TRBJ1-2; 9 bases agree with TRBD1. The CDR3 sequence is 18 residues long. Per the germline V gene, CDR1 is SNHLY and CDR2 is FYNNEI. V lost 0 bases and J lost 3; bases outside the gene matches: 11. CDR3 coding DNA: TGTGCCAGCAGTGAAGCCCCAGGGGGACAGGGAACCGACTATGGCTACACCTTC. Amino acids: CASSEAPGGQGTDYGYTF.

The table lists this clone with a few counts. The chain links TRBV28 to TRBJ2-3; D may be TRBD1 (6 bases). The CDR3 consists of 14 residues. Per the germline V gene, CDR1 is MDHEN and CDR2 is SYDVKM. V lost 6 bases, J lost 4 bases, and 14 bases lay in between. The CDR3 region is CASRSKTGADTQYF. CDR3 DNA: TGTGCCAGCAGATCCAAGACAGGTGCAGATACGCAGTATTTT.

This clone showed up just once. The chain carries TRBV9 and TRBJ2-2; D call uncertain. V was pared by 5 bases and J by 4 bases, with 12 bases between. Germline assignment: CDR1 SGDLS and CDR2 YYNGEE. The CDR3 has 14 residues. The CDR3 spells CASRPGRATGELFF. CDR3 bases: TGTGCCAGCAGGCCAGGTCGGGCCACCGGGGAGCTGTTTTTT.

Of note for this clone: The junction departs from germline at one end; a sequencing error may be responsible. The V gene is TRBV5-1, the J gene TRBJ2-1; 14 positions agree with TRBD2. Per germline, CDR1 SGHRS and CDR2 YFSETQ. This CDR3 has 16 amino acids. CDR3 sequence: CASSSTGTSGSLYTVF. The CDR3 DNA reads TGCGCCAGCAGCTCCACGGGGACTAGCGGGAGCCTCTATACTGTCTTC.

The V gene is TRBV5-1, the J gene TRBJ2-7; no reliable D call. Per the germline V gene, CDR1 is SGHRS and CDR2 is YFSETQ. V lost 0 bases and J 3 bases, leaving 13 bases between the germline ends. The CDR3 is made up of 15 amino acids. The CDR3 region is CASSLEQPLGYEQYF. CDR3 in DNA: TGCGCCAGCAGCTTGGAACAGCCCTTGGGCTACGAGCAGTACTTC.

This clone came up a few times. This chain links TRBV6-5 with TRBJ2-7; no definite D call. Germline V CDR1 and CDR2: MNHEY, SVGAGI. There are 11 residues in the CDR3. Trimming removed 4 bases from V and 3 bases from J, with 4 bases in between. The CDR3, as DNA: TGTGCCAGCAGTTCGAACTACGAGCAGTACTTC. Translating it yields CASSSNYEQYF.

The chain couples TRBV6-1 to TRBJ2-7; D may correspond to TRBD1 or TRBD2 (5 bases each). Trimming took off 6 bases at V and 4 bases at J, with 16 bases between the two ends. CDR1 is MNHNS, CDR2 SASEGT, per germline. The CDR3 spans 14 residues. The CDR3 DNA follows: TGTGCCAGCAGATGGGGGACGTACCAGTACGAGCAGTACTTC. Residues: CASRWGTYQYEQYF.

The chain carries TRBV28 and TRBJ2-7; D ambiguous. Trimming cost V 5 bases and J 7 bases, with 18 bases left between them. CDR1 MDHEN and CDR2 SYDVKM come from the germline V gene. The CDR3 has 14 amino acids. Here the CDR3 reads CASSPPPVPNEQYF. The CDR3 bases are TGTGCCAGCAGTCCACCCCCGGTACCTAATGAGCAGTACTTC.